The 24 T cell receptor beta chains presented below share a single source sample, sequenced in a study of beta chain features in type 1 diabetes. Expressed TCRB transcripts got sequenced, as all isolated RNA was reverse transcribed. Clones were sequenced by immunoSEQ multiplex PCR, and TCRdb holds only the in-frame ones, with some missing. This table holds 900,000 or so clones, roughly a sixth found once. The sequenced material came from naive CD4+ T cells from blood. The receptors here all came from a woman under 30 in good health.

As concerns this clone: The same CDR3 can be traced to other DNA sequences in this sample. The chain recombines TRBV18 with TRBJ2-1, with 11 bases that match TRBD2. Germline V gene data show CDR1 as KGHSH and CDR2 as LQKENI. Unmatched junction bases numbered 4, after V lost 6 bases and J lost 0 bases. The CDR3 has 16 residues. CDR3 region: CASSPTSGSSYNEQFF. CDR3 in DNA: TGTGCCAGCTCGCCTACTAGCGGGAGCTCCTACAATGAGCAGTTCTTC. Variable domain in full (rest from reference TRBV18 and TRBJ2-1): NAGVMQNPRHLVRRRGQEARLRCSPMKGHSHVYWYRQLPEEGLKFMVYLQKENIIDESGMPKERFSAEFPKEGPSILRIQQVVRGDSAAYFCASSPTSGSSYNEQFFGPGTRLTVL.

The chain uses TRBV19 and TRBJ1-2; D remains ambiguous. CDR1 LNHDA and CDR2 SQIVND come from the germline V gene (reference sequence). V was cut by 3 bases and J by 8 bases, with 19 bases left in between. The CDR3 has 15 amino acids. Written as DNA, the CDR3 is TGTGCCAGTAGTATTAATGGCCTCTCTGGAGCGGGCTACACCTTC. Translated: CASSINGLSGAGYTF.

V usage is TRBV11-2 and J usage is TRBJ2-2; unclear D gene. V was cut by 5 bases and J by 6 bases, with 1 base left in between. Per the germline V gene, CDR1 is SGHAT and CDR2 is FQNNGV. The CDR3 spans 10 residues. This CDR3 reads CASSAGELFF. Here the CDR3 DNA reads TGTGCCAGCAGCGCCGGGGAGCTGTTTTTT.

The rearrangement uses TRBV7-8 and TRBJ1-1, with D uncertain. The germline V and J ends were trimmed by 5 bases and 1 base, with 11 bases remaining between them. Germline CDR1 SGHVS, CDR2 FQNEAQ. This CDR3 has 14 amino acids. Here the CDR3 DNA reads TGTGCCAGCAGCACGCGGTCCGCGAACACTGAAGCTTTCTTT. It codes for CASSTRSANTEAFF.

The chain carries TRBV6-5 and TRBJ1-5, with D maybe TRBD1 (5 bases). The CDR3 loop spans 14 amino acids. The germline V and J ends were trimmed by 2 bases and 6 bases, with 11 bases remaining between them. The germline gives CDR1 MNHEY, CDR2 SVGAGI. For the CDR3, the DNA is TGTGCCAGCAGTTACGGGTGGGGGACTCAGCCCCAGCATTTT. Protein product: CASSYGWGTQPQHF.

The CDR3 DNA reads TGCAGCGTCCAAGGACTAGCGGTCTACAATGAGCAGTTCTTC. It codes for CSVQGLAVYNEQFF. The gene calls are TRBV29-1 and TRBJ2-1, with 10 bases matching TRBD2. Trimming took 6 bases from V and 3 from J; bases not matched to a gene: 5. The CDR3 extends over 14 amino acids. Germline V CDR1 and CDR2: SQVTM, ANQGSEA.

V and J are TRBV7-9 and TRBJ1-4; the D is unclear. The CDR3 runs 15 residues. Trimming pared 6 bases from V and 6 bases from J, leaving 17 bases between. CDR1 SEHNR and CDR2 FQNEAQ come from the germline V gene (reference sequence). CDR3 nucleotide sequence: TGTGCCAGCAGAAAACAAGAAAATCCTCATGAAAAACTGTTTTTT. Translating gives CASRKQENPHEKLFF.

CDR3 nucleotides: TGTGCCAGCAGCCATGCAGTGTCTACTGAAGCTTTCTTT. Translation: CASSHAVSTEAFF. The chain has TRBV7-8 and TRBJ1-1, with unresolved D. The CDR3 extends over 13 amino acids. CDR1 SGHVS and CDR2 FQNEAQ come from the germline V gene. V was pared by 5 bases and J by 5 bases, with 12 bases between. Filled out from reference TRBV7-8 and TRBJ1-1, the complete variable domain reads GAGVSQSPRYKVAKRGQDVALRCDPISGHVSLFWYQQALGQGPEFLTYFQNEAQLDKSGLPSDRFFAERPEGSVSTLKIQRTQQEDSAVYLCASSHAVSTEAFFGQGTRLTVV.

The J gene is TRBJ2-7, the V gene TRBV7-2; D unresolved. CDR1 is SGHTA and CDR2 is FQGNSA in the germline V gene. V was cut by 5 bases and J by 4 bases, with 12 bases left in between. The CDR3 sequence is 13 residues long. The DNA for the CDR3 is TGTGCCAGCAGCCGGCCGTCGGAATACGAGCAGTACTTC. Its protein product is CASSRPSEYEQYF. Looking up the rest from reference TRBV7-2 and TRBJ2-7 gives the full variable domain: GAGVSQSPSNKVTEKGKDVELRCDPISGHTALYWYRQSLGQGLEFLIYFQGNSAPDKSGLPSDRFSAERTGGSVSTLTIQRTQQEDSAVYLCASSRPSEYEQYFGPGTRLTVT.

The rearrangement joins TRBV7-2 to TRBJ1-2; 7 bases are shared with TRBD1. The CDR3 length is 13 residues. Germline V gives CDR1 SGHTA, CDR2 FQGNSA. Trimming removed 5 bases from V and 4 bases from J; junction bases left unmatched: 4. The CDR3 sequence: CASSKDRSYGYTF. CDR3 DNA: TGTGCCAGCAGCAAGGACAGGTCCTATGGCTACACCTTC.

V gene TRBV7-9 combines with J gene TRBJ2-3; D gene unclear. Trimming stripped 5 bases from V and 1 base from J, with 16 bases between. Per germline, CDR1 SEHNR and CDR2 FQNEAQ (reference sequence). The CDR3 runs to 16 residues. The CDR3 sequence: CASSPTRGSRTDTQYF. In DNA form, the CDR3 reads TGTGCCAGCAGCCCCACCCGCGGTAGCCGCACAGATACGCAGTATTTT. Drawing the rest from reference TRBV7-9 and TRBJ2-3, the complete variable domain is DTGVSQNPRHKITKRGQNVTFRCDPISEHNRLYWYRQTLGQGPEFLTYFQNEAQLEKSRLLSDRFSAERPKGSFSTLEIQRTEQGDSAMYLCASSPTRGSRTDTQYFGPGTRLTVL.

This clone appeared a few times. The V and J genes are TRBV5-1 and TRBJ2-7; TRBD2 might be the D (5 bases). The CDR3 has 14 amino acids. V lost 2 bases, J lost 2 bases, and 11 bases lay in between. Per germline, CDR1 SGHRS and CDR2 YFSETQ. CDR3 residues: CASSFFGRTYEQYF. The CDR3 DNA is TGCGCCAGCAGCTTTTTTGGGAGAACCTACGAGCAGTACTTC.

This clone has only a few counts. This chain connects TRBV5-8 to TRBJ1-3; D call uncertain. Trimming cost V 4 bases and J 1 base, with 9 bases left between them. The CDR3 runs 14 residues. CDR1 is SGHTS, CDR2 YDEGEE, per germline. This chain's CDR3 is CASSGYVSGNTIYF. The CDR3 region has the DNA TGTGCCAGCAGCGGCTACGTTTCTGGAAACACCATATATTTT.

In regard to this clone: This could be a read error, since a much larger clone is one nucleotide away. In the same sample, other DNA sequences code for this CDR3. J is TRBJ2-3 and V is TRBV9; no firm D call. CDR1 is SGDLS, CDR2 YYNGEE, per germline. Trimming stripped 0 bases from V and 4 bases from J, with 0 bases between. The CDR3 extends over 11 amino acids. The DNA for the CDR3 is TGTGCCAGCAGCGTAGCAGATACGCAGTATTTT. Protein sequence: CASSVADTQYF.

CDR3 sequence (DNA): TGCGCCAGCAGCGAAAGGTGGGGGGAGACCCAGTACTTC. Residues: CASSERWGETQYF. This chain uses TRBV5-1 with TRBJ2-5, with D perhaps given as TRBD1 or TRBD2 (5 bases each). CDR1 and CDR2 from the germline V gene are SGHRS and YFSETQ. V was clipped by 4 bases and J by 5 bases, with 12 bases between them. The CDR3 has 13 residues.

V gene TRBV5-6 combines with J gene TRBJ2-3; D is undetermined. Germline V lookup: CDR1 SGHDT, CDR2 YYEEEE. CDR3 length: 15 amino acids. Trimming removed 4 bases at V and 0 bases at J, with 12 bases between. CDR3 DNA: TGTGCCAGCAGCGCCGGTACAACTAGCACAGATACGCAGTATTTT. This gives the protein CASSAGTTSTDTQYF.

This clone was detected only a few times. The rearrangement uses TRBV11-2 and TRBJ1-5; D unclear. The V gene's germline CDR1 is SGHAT and CDR2 FQNNGV. The CDR3 is 13 residues long. The V and J ends lost 1 base and 4 bases respectively, with 5 bases between them. CDR3 in DNA: TGTGCCAGCAGCTTAGTGCAGAATCAGCCCCAGCATTTT. Translated, it gives CASSLVQNQPQHF.

For this clone: Additional DNA sequences in this sample encode the identical CDR3. The chain recombines TRBV4-2 with TRBJ2-2, with unresolved D. CDR3 length: 15 amino acids. Between the trimmed V and J ends, which lost 0 bases and 2 bases, there was a span of 7 bases. Germline V gives CDR1 LGHNA, CDR2 YNFKEQ. The CDR3 nucleotides are TGTGCCAGCAGCCAAGATACGCACAACACCGGGGAGCTGTTTTTT. Its protein is CASSQDTHNTGELFF.

This clone was picked up a small number of times. This chain joins TRBV5-6 and TRBJ1-2; D is uncertain. V was shortened by 2 bases and J by 4 bases, with 6 bases between the two germline ends. Germline lookup yields CDR1 SGHDT and CDR2 YYEEEE. This CDR3 is 12 amino acids long. The chain's CDR3 is CASSFLFYGYTF. CDR3 nucleotides: TGTGCCAGCAGCTTCTTATTCTATGGCTACACCTTC.

This clone was seen a few times. J is TRBJ2-7 and V is TRBV7-6, with D uncertain. Germline V lookup: CDR1 SGHVS, CDR2 FNYEAQ. Trimming removed 2 bases at V and 5 bases at J, with 13 bases between. This CDR3 has 14 residues. The DNA for the CDR3 is TGTGCCAGCAGCTTAACCAACGGTTTCGACGAGCAGTACTTC. It specifies CASSLTNGFDEQYF.

The chain joins TRBV5-4 to TRBJ2-3; D is perhaps TRBD2 (6 bases). CDR3 length: 13 amino acids. V was cut by 9 bases and J by 0 bases, with 11 bases left in between. Looked up from germline, CDR1 is SGHNT and CDR2 is YYREEE (reference sequence). CDR3 DNA: TGTGCCATACGGGAGCGGAGCACAGATACGCAGTATTTT. Translated, it gives CAIRERSTDTQYF.

In this sample, this clone turned up a few times. The chain is built from TRBV18 and TRBJ1-5; a weak D match, TRBD1 (6 bases). Germline V gives CDR1 KGHSH, CDR2 LQKENI. The CDR3 runs to 16 residues. Trimming took 6 bases from V and 2 from J, leaving 17 bases between them. The CDR3 sequence: CASSPTTGWGNQPQHF. The CDR3 bases are TGTGCCAGCTCTCCGACTACAGGGTGGGGCAATCAGCCCCAGCATTTT.

This clone was counted between two and nine times. The chain employs TRBV4-2 and TRBJ2-2, with 8 bases aligning to TRBD1. This CDR3 has 18 amino acids. The J segment lost 2 bases and the V segment lost 0 bases, leaving 8 bases of the junction unmatched. CDR1 is LGHNA, CDR2 YNFKEQ, per germline. CDR3 sequence (DNA): TGTGCCAGCAGCCAAGAAGAAGGACAGGGAGCTAACACCGGGGAGCTGTTTTTT. Protein product: CASSQEEGQGANTGELFF.

A few counts support this clone. CDR3 sequence reads: CASRRQGAFGNIQYF. The CDR3 bases are TGTGCCAGCAGACGTCAGGGGGCCTTTGGAAACATTCAGTACTTC. The V call is TRBV28, the J call TRBJ2-4; 8 nucleotides match TRBD1. This CDR3 has 15 amino acids. V gave up 6 bases and J gave up 6 bases; unmatched junction bases: 10. CDR1 MDHEN and CDR2 SYDVKM come from the germline V gene.